Sequencing of this T cell receptor beta chain was carried out in a study of vaccination and CD4 T cells after COVID-19. On the study more broadly: Each person enrolled got two BNT162b2 or mRNA-1273 vaccine doses.

Treatment of the sample: roughly 11-day PBMC culture with coronavirus spike peptide pools or control peptides (ViraFEST assay). One should note that the unexposed donor's CD4+ T cells were collected before the COVID-19 pandemic (2011-2018). Testing used SARS-CoV-2 S/N and four cold-coronavirus spikes on unexposed-donor CD4+ T cells, cells permitting. Sequencing of cultured CD4+ T cell DNA used the Oncomine TCR Beta short-read assay. Each CDR3 protein is one row after TCRdb ran MiXCR on the PCR reads. The data show 6,600 or so distinct CDR3 sequences, with about two fifths seen just once and about 40% held by the top ten. The CDR3 runs to 15 residues. Germline values: CDR1 WNHNN, CDR2 SYGVQD (reference sequence). The V and J ends lost 2 bases and 1 base respectively, with 10 bases between them. This clonotype was found a few times. Its target is unknown.

The sequence came from a human donor in good health. This rearrangement joins TRBV10-1 to TRBJ2-3; D might be TRBD2 (6 bases). Specimen: CD4+ T cells from blood, cultured in vitro. The CDR3 DNA follows: TGCGCCAGCAGTGAGAGTTCGGGGGGCACAGATACGCAGTATTTT. Translated, it gives CASSESSGGTDTQYF.